Below, 22 T cell receptor beta chains from the same sample are listed, as sequenced in a study of T-cell reconstitution after alpha-beta-depleted transplantation in children (TCRdb year 2016). Library preparation employed PCR. The reads were generated on an Illumina HiSeq 2500. Molecular barcoding was employed in the preparation of TCR libraries, with unique molecular identifiers being used to normalize TCRbeta repertoire quantification. TCRdb ran its own pipeline on the public reads, namely fastp trimming at Q25 and MiXCR clone calling, and kept in-frame beta chains. All rows with the same CDR3 protein become a single entry with the most common DNA and genes. In all, the sample holds hundreds of thousands of distinct CDR3 sequences, and around 10% of those were seen once. The top ten clonotypes cover 6.2% of the sample. The sample was PBMCs from the stem cell graft donor, taken from the stem cell graft. The receptors derive from a human donor who donated a stem cell graft to a child with acute lymphoblastic leukemia.

This clonotype has at least ten counts. The gene calls are TRBV7-9 and TRBJ2-7; 7 nucleotides match TRBD2. This CDR3 is built from 16 residues. The V and J ends lost 4 bases and 3 bases, in that order; junction bases with no gene match: 12. The germline gives CDR1 SEHNR, CDR2 FQNEAQ (reference sequence). The CDR3: CASSSGLRLAGYEQYF. CDR3 sequence (DNA): TGTGCCAGCAGCTCAGGCCTCCGACTAGCTGGCTACGAGCAGTACTTC.

This clonotype was detected many times. The rearrangement uses TRBV15 and TRBJ1-2; D call uncertain. Germline V CDR1 and CDR2: LNHNV, YYDKDF (reference sequence). The V end lost 1 base, the J end lost 3 bases, and 9 bases lay between the germline ends. The length of the CDR3 is 14 residues. The CDR3 here is CATSRVLEDYGYTF. The CDR3, as DNA: TGTGCCACCAGCAGAGTACTGGAAGACTATGGCTACACCTTC.

There are many counts of this clonotype. The chain is built from TRBV29-1 and TRBJ2-3, with no clear D. V lost 6 bases and J 0 bases, leaving 19 bases between the germline ends. The CDR3 spans 16 residues. The germline V gene has CDR1 SQVTM and CDR2 ANQGSEA. CDR3 nucleotides: TGCAGCGTCTACCTGTTGGGTTGGGAAAGCACAGATACGCAGTATTTT. Its protein is CSVYLLGWESTDTQYF.

This clonotype was detected only a few times. The chain joins TRBV27 to TRBJ2-4; D is unclear. The CDR3 is 14 amino acids. CDR1 and CDR2 from the germline V gene are MNHEY and SMNVEV (reference sequence). V lost 2 bases and J lost 6, with 11 bases in between. The CDR3 sequence: CASSLAGFPNIQYF. CDR3 in DNA: TGTGCCAGCAGTTTAGCTGGGTTCCCAAACATTCAGTACTTC.

This clonotype was picked up a small number of times. The chain recombines TRBV7-2 with TRBJ2-4; tentatively, D is TRBD1 (6 bases). The germline V and J ends were trimmed by 1 base and 6 bases, with 10 bases remaining between them. The CDR3 loop spans 14 amino acids. The germline CDR1 and CDR2 sequences are SGHTA and FQGNSA. The CDR3 DNA follows: TGTGCCAGCAGCTTAGGGACAGCAGCAAACATTCAGTACTTC. Translated, it gives CASSLGTAANIQYF.

This chain links TRBV6-5 with TRBJ2-2, with TRBD2 as a possible D gene (6 bases). This CDR3 spans 17 amino acids. The V gene's germline CDR1 is MNHEY and CDR2 SVGAGI. V dropped 6 bases and J dropped 4 bases, with 21 bases sitting between them. The CDR3 region is CASSPILQGGGTGELFF. Here the CDR3 DNA reads TGTGCCAGCAGCCCGATCCTTCAGGGAGGAGGCACCGGGGAGCTGTTTTTT.

This clonotype was recorded many times. The gene calls are TRBV4-1 and TRBJ2-3; D is possibly TRBD1 (5 bases). This CDR3 has 15 amino acids. The germline V and J ends were trimmed by 6 bases and 0 bases, with 13 bases remaining between them. Germline V gene data show CDR1 as MGHRA and CDR2 as YSYEKL. The CDR3 is CASRGIGASTDTQYF. The CDR3 DNA is TGCGCCAGCAGGGGGATAGGGGCAAGCACAGATACGCAGTATTTT.

The table lists this clonotype with many counts. The chain joins TRBV6-2 or TRBV6-3 to TRBJ2-3; the D is unclear. CDR3 length equals 16 residues. In germline, CDR1 is MNHEY, CDR2 SVGEGT. V dropped 2 bases and J dropped 6 bases, with 18 bases sitting between them. CDR3 amino acids: CASSYTSVSFDDTQYF. The CDR3 region has the DNA TGTGCCAGCAGTTACACCTCGGTGTCCTTCGACGATACGCAGTATTTT.

This clonotype was counted between two and nine times. The chain recombines TRBV20-1 with TRBJ1-3; D is undetermined. Germline CDR1 reads DFQATT; CDR2 reads SNEGSKA (reference sequence). The CDR3 is 15 amino acids. The V and J ends lost 2 bases and 7 bases respectively, with 18 bases between them. CDR3 bases: TGCAGTGCTAGACCAAGACGAGGGAATACTAACACCATATATTTT. It codes for CSARPRRGNTNTIYF.

This clonotype was counted many times. J is TRBJ1-4 and V is TRBV12-3 or TRBV12-4; no definite D call. The CDR3 spans 11 residues. The V end was cut by 3 bases, the J end by 5 bases, with 1 base between. The CDR3 sequence is CASSLNEKLFF. DNA of the CDR3: TGTGCCAGCAGTTTGAATGAAAAACTGTTTTTT.

This clonotype appeared many times. This CDR3 is CASSLGGTSGRDTQYF. CDR3 sequence (DNA): TGCGCCAGCAGCTTGGGCGGGACCTCCGGGCGGGATACGCAGTATTTT. The chain recombines TRBV5-1 with TRBJ2-3; the D gene is possibly TRBD2 (6 bases). CDR1 and CDR2 (germline): SGHRS, YFSETQ. The CDR3 contains 16 residues. Trimming removed 0 bases at V and 6 bases at J, with 17 bases between.

The sample holds a few counts of this clonotype. The chain carries TRBV27 and TRBJ2-5, with 8 bases that match TRBD1. CDR3 size: 14 residues. Germline V gene data show CDR1 as MNHEY and CDR2 as SMNVEV (reference sequence). J lost 10 bases, V lost 6 bases, and 13 bases had no gene match. CDR3 nucleotide sequence: TGTGCCAGCAGCTTGAGAAAGACAGGGGCAGGCCAGTACTTC. It encodes CASSLRKTGAGQYF.

This clonotype was counted between two and nine times. This chain uses TRBV5-5 with TRBJ1-4; D is uncertain. Trimming stripped 2 bases from V and 1 base from J, with 9 bases between. This CDR3 has 15 residues. Germline CDR1 is SGHKS and CDR2 is YYEKEE (reference sequence). DNA for the CDR3: TGTGCCAGCAGCTTCAGTAGCGGAACTAATGAAAAACTGTTTTTT. Its protein is CASSFSSGTNEKLFF.

This clonotype came up a few times. In nucleotides, the CDR3 is TGTGCCATCAGCCCGGGACAGGGATTTGGAAATGAGCAGTTCTTC. This translates into CAISPGQGFGNEQFF. The V gene is TRBV10-3, the J gene TRBJ2-1; TRBD1 aligns across 9 bases. Per the germline V gene, CDR1 is ENHRY and CDR2 is SYGVKD. This CDR3 region has 15 residues. With V trimmed by 6 bases and J by 7 bases, 10 bases remained unmatched.

This clonotype was counted at least ten times. This chain connects TRBV18 to TRBJ2-5; 7 bases fit TRBD1. CDR1 is KGHSH and CDR2 is LQKENI in the germline V gene. The CDR3 consists of 17 residues. The V gene end was trimmed by 6 bases and the J gene end by 5 bases; junction bases not matched to a gene: 18. The CDR3 DNA sequence: TGTGCCAGCTCCCTGGGACAGAGGACTGGAATAGGGGAGACCCAGTACTTC. Protein product: CASSLGQRTGIGETQYF.

This clonotype was observed a handful of times. The chain carries TRBV24-1 and TRBJ2-3; D gene uncertain. This CDR3 comprises 12 residues. The V end lost 6 bases, the J end lost 6 bases, and 9 bases lay between the germline ends. The germline V gene encodes CDR1 KGHDR and CDR2 SFDVKD. CDR3 in amino acids: CATSFVGDTQYF. In nucleotides, the CDR3 is TGTGCCACCAGTTTCGTCGGGGATACGCAGTATTTT.

J is TRBJ1-1 and V is TRBV11-2; D remains unclear. CDR3 size: 12 residues. The V gene's germline CDR1 is SGHAT and CDR2 FQNNGV. Trimming left V 3 bases short and J 10 bases short, with 12 bases between. As DNA, the CDR3 is TGTGCCAGCAGCTTGGTCTCAGGAGTAGCTTTCTTT. Translated: CASSLVSGVAFF.

This clonotype was recorded at least ten times. The junction and the germline gene differ at one end; a read error may be behind it. The chain carries TRBV5-1 and TRBJ2-1, with TRBD2 matching 8 bases. Looked up from germline, CDR1 is SGHRS and CDR2 is YFSETQ. The CDR3 length is 15 residues. The chain's CDR3 is CASSLKLAGNNEQFF. The CDR3 DNA is TGTGCCAGCAGCTTAAAGCTAGCGGGCAACAATGAGCAGTTCTTC.

This clonotype was counted between two and nine times. This sequence joins TRBV7-9 and TRBJ1-2, with D possibly being TRBD1 (6 bases). V lost 1 base and J 4 bases, leaving 13 bases between the germline ends. Germline values: CDR1 SEHNR, CDR2 FQNEAQ (reference sequence). The CDR3 is made up of 15 amino acids. CDR3 in amino acids: CASSLVGGRAYGYTF. The CDR3 coding sequence is TGTGCCAGCAGCTTAGTCGGGGGCCGGGCCTATGGCTACACCTTC.

V usage is TRBV20-1 and J usage is TRBJ1-5; TRBD1 matches 10 bases. V dropped 6 bases and J dropped 9; count of bases not matched to a gene: 14. The CDR3 runs 15 residues. In germline, CDR1 is DFQATT, CDR2 SNEGSKA (reference sequence). The CDR3: CSAEGTGALGRPQHF. CDR3 sequence (DNA): TGCAGTGCGGAGGGGACAGGGGCGCTCGGGAGGCCCCAGCATTTT.

This clonotype was counted ten times or more. This rearrangement joins TRBV12-3 or TRBV12-4 to TRBJ2-1; the D call may be TRBD1 or TRBD2 (5 bases each). The CDR3 consists of 15 residues. Trimming left V 8 bases short and J 8 bases short, with 22 bases between. The CDR3 DNA follows: TGTGCCAGCCGGGGCTTAATACCCCGGTGGGATGAGCAGTTCTTC. Translating it yields CASRGLIPRWDEQFF.

The chain couples TRBV12-3 or TRBV12-4 to TRBJ2-3, with unresolved D. Trimming pared 4 bases from V and 8 bases from J, leaving 7 bases between. The CDR3 loop spans 11 amino acids. CDR3 bases: TGTGCCAGCAGTTCCTTCCTTACGCAGTATTTT. Translated, it gives CASSSFLTQYF.